The TCR beta chain under discussion was sequenced for a study of Graves' ophthalmopathy and Graves' hyperthyroidism. Per germline, CDR1 SGHRS and CDR2 YFSETQ. V was trimmed by 3 bases and J by 4 bases, leaving 11 bases between them. CDR3 length: 14 amino acids. Where ophthalmopathy was present, donors had moderate-to-severe activity, CAS ≥3, NOSPECS ≥4 and duration under 3 months. Reliance was placed on clinical symptoms, serum thyroxine, TRAb, thyroid ultrasound and orbital computed tomography for diagnosis. PBMCs were density-gradient isolated from approximately 10 ml fresh blood. CDR3 regions of TCR beta were amplified from RNA transcripts. HTBI-primed first-round RT-PCR preceded second-round multiplex PCR. TCRdb fed the multiplex PCR reads into MiXCR, producing one record per CDR3 protein. The sample yields 500,000 to 800,000 distinct CDR3 sequences, over 40% seen once.

The chain combines TRBV5-1 with TRBJ1-3; possibly TRBD1 for D (6 bases). The clonotype was recovered from an adult man with Graves' ophthalmopathy. The sequenced sample was peripheral blood. CDR3 loop: CASSSTGIGNTIYF. The CDR3 DNA follows: TGCGCCAGCAGCTCAACAGGGATAGGAAACACCATATATTTT.